Listed below are T cell receptor beta chains from one sample, sequenced in a study of T cells after yellow fever vaccination. From the 5' RACE reads, TCRdb called clonotypes with MiXCR, one entry per CDR3 protein. The data hold some 400,000 distinct CDR3 sequences, with around 6.5% observed a single time. Sample: PBMCs, taken 5 days after the yellow fever booster vaccination. Receptors were obtained from a man aged 30-40 years who received the YFV17D yellow fever vaccine. Both conserved end residues are part of each CDR3. Fields, in order: clone size, V gene, D gene, J gene, CDR3 DNA, CDR3 protein. The D gene is left open where the match is weak. Size values are once, few and many counts, or a class for expanded clones, and some rows have none.

clone_size: NA; v_call: TRBV12-3/TRBV12-4; d_call: NA; j_call: TRBJ1-4; cdr3_nt: TGTGCCAGCAGTTTAGGGCAGGTTCTGTTTTTT; cdr3_aa: CASSLGQVLFF
clone_size: many; v_call: TRBV5-1; d_call: NA; j_call: TRBJ1-2; cdr3_nt: TGCGCCAGCAGCGGGGGCATGAACTATGGCTACACCTTC; cdr3_aa: CASSGGMNYGYTF
clone_size: few; v_call: TRBV4-3; d_call: NA; j_call: TRBJ2-1; cdr3_nt: TGCGCCAGCAGCCTGGGGGTCCCCAATGAGCAGTTCTTC; cdr3_aa: CASSLGVPNEQFF
clone_size: few; v_call: TRBV12-3/TRBV12-4; d_call: NA; j_call: TRBJ2-7; cdr3_nt: TGTGCCAGCGCTGAAGTGGCAAGAGCCTCCTACGAGCAGTACTTC; cdr3_aa: CASAEVARASYEQYF
clone_size: many; v_call: TRBV29-1; d_call: TRBD2; j_call: TRBJ2-1; cdr3_nt: TGCAGCGTTGAAGGCCGTGCGGGAGCCTTACAGAATGAGCAGTTCTTC; cdr3_aa: CSVEGRAGALQNEQFF
clone_size: few; v_call: TRBV7-2; d_call: NA; j_call: TRBJ1-3; cdr3_nt: TGTGCCAGCAGCTTAGTGGAGGCGACTGGAAACACCATATATTTT; cdr3_aa: CASSLVEATGNTIYF
clone_size: NA; v_call: TRBV20-1; d_call: NA; j_call: TRBJ1-5; cdr3_nt: TGCAGTGCTAGGGGAGGAGACGGAGACAATAGCAATCAGCCCCAGCATTTT; cdr3_aa: CSARGGDGDNSNQPQHF
clone_size: many; v_call: TRBV6-1; d_call: NA; j_call: TRBJ2-3; cdr3_nt: TGTGCCAGCGAGGCGGGACAGACTAGCACAGATACGCAGTATTTT; cdr3_aa: CASEAGQTSTDTQYF
clone_size: many; v_call: TRBV20-1; d_call: NA; j_call: TRBJ2-1; cdr3_nt: TGCAGTGCTAGCCGCGGGGCCGAGGTTATAGATGAGCAGTTCTTC; cdr3_aa: CSASRGAEVIDEQFF
clone_size: many; v_call: TRBV5-1; d_call: TRBD1; j_call: TRBJ2-2; cdr3_nt: TGCGCCAGCAGCTTGACCGGGACAGGGAACACCGGGGAGCTGTTTTTT; cdr3_aa: CASSLTGTGNTGELFF
clone_size: NA; v_call: TRBV20-1; d_call: TRBD2; j_call: TRBJ2-1; cdr3_nt: TGCAGTGCTCCGCCTCTTGGGCGGGAGATAAAGGATGAGCAGTTCTTC; cdr3_aa: CSAPPLGREIKDEQFF
clone_size: few; v_call: TRBV7-2; d_call: TRBD1; j_call: TRBJ2-3; cdr3_nt: TGTGCCAGCAGCTTATCGGGACAGATTTGGGATACGCAGTATTTT; cdr3_aa: CASSLSGQIWDTQYF
clone_size: NA; v_call: TRBV15; d_call: TRBD2; j_call: TRBJ2-7; cdr3_nt: TGTGCCACCAGCACCCGGGCGAGGACTAGCGGAACCTACGAGCAGTACTTC; cdr3_aa: CATSTRARTSGTYEQYF
clone_size: NA; v_call: TRBV7-9; d_call: TRBD2; j_call: TRBJ2-3; cdr3_nt: TGTGCCAGCAGCTTCACTAGCGGGATAGCAGATACGCAGTATTTT; cdr3_aa: CASSFTSGIADTQYF
clone_size: NA; v_call: TRBV18; d_call: TRBD2; j_call: TRBJ2-1; cdr3_nt: TGTGCCAGCTCACCAGGGACTAGGGGGAATGAGCAGTTCTTC; cdr3_aa: CASSPGTRGNEQFF
clone_size: NA; v_call: TRBV20-1; d_call: TRBD1; j_call: TRBJ1-2; cdr3_nt: TGCAGTGCTAGCCTGTCGGACAGGGTAGACTATGGCTACACCTTC; cdr3_aa: CSASLSDRVDYGYTF
clone_size: few; v_call: TRBV4-3; d_call: TRBD1; j_call: TRBJ1-2; cdr3_nt: TGCGCCAGCAGCCCAGAGACAGGGGGCGATGGCTACACCTTC; cdr3_aa: CASSPETGGDGYTF
clone_size: many; v_call: TRBV5-1; d_call: NA; j_call: TRBJ1-4; cdr3_nt: TGCGCCAGCAGGGGCAGGGAGGAGAGAACCGCAGAAAAACTGTTTTTT; cdr3_aa: CASRGREERTAEKLFF
clone_size: many; v_call: TRBV7-2; d_call: NA; j_call: TRBJ2-5; cdr3_nt: TGTGCCAGCAGCTTAGGCGGACAGTCAGAGACCCAGTACTTC; cdr3_aa: CASSLGGQSETQYF
clone_size: NA; v_call: TRBV2; d_call: NA; j_call: TRBJ2-1; cdr3_nt: TGTGCCAGCAGTGTGGTGGGAGGCGCCTACAATGAGCAGTTCTTC; cdr3_aa: CASSVVGGAYNEQFF
clone_size: NA; v_call: TRBV4-2; d_call: NA; j_call: TRBJ2-2; cdr3_nt: TGTGCCATCGGCCCTGGGCTCCACGGCGGCACCGGGGAGCTGTTTTTT; cdr3_aa: CAIGPGLHGGTGELFF
clone_size: NA; v_call: TRBV5-1; d_call: NA; j_call: TRBJ2-3; cdr3_nt: TGCGCCAGCAGCTTGTGGTCAGATAGCACAGATACGCAGTATTTT; cdr3_aa: CASSLWSDSTDTQYF
clone_size: many; v_call: TRBV10-3; d_call: NA; j_call: TRBJ2-7; cdr3_nt: TGTGCCATCAGCGCGTCCAACCGGGACAAACCCTACGAGCAGTACTTC; cdr3_aa: CAISASNRDKPYEQYF
clone_size: few; v_call: TRBV20-1; d_call: NA; j_call: TRBJ1-2; cdr3_nt: TGCAGTGCCCTAACACCGGGCGTTAACTATGGCTACACCTTC; cdr3_aa: CSALTPGVNYGYTF
clone_size: NA; v_call: TRBV7-6; d_call: TRBD2; j_call: TRBJ2-5; cdr3_nt: TGTGCCAGCAGCCCAGCGGGAGTGGGGGAGACCCAGTACTTC; cdr3_aa: CASSPAGVGETQYF
clone_size: NA; v_call: TRBV30; d_call: NA; j_call: TRBJ2-2; cdr3_nt: TGTGCCTGGAGGGTCAGGGGAGCCGGGGAGCTGTTTTTT; cdr3_aa: CAWRVRGAGELFF
clone_size: many; v_call: TRBV6-1; d_call: NA; j_call: TRBJ1-1; cdr3_nt: TGTGCCAGCAGCGAAGGGGGGAACACTGAAGCTTTCTTT; cdr3_aa: CASSEGGNTEAFF
clone_size: NA; v_call: TRBV20-1; d_call: TRBD2; j_call: TRBJ2-7; cdr3_nt: TGCAGTGCTAGAGATCGGAGGCTAGCGGGAGGGGGCGAGCAGTACTTC; cdr3_aa: CSARDRRLAGGGEQYF
clone_size: NA; v_call: TRBV19; d_call: NA; j_call: TRBJ2-3; cdr3_nt: TGTGCCAGTAGTATAGCAGACATACCCAAGTATTTT; cdr3_aa: CASSIADIPKYF
clone_size: NA; v_call: TRBV20-1; d_call: NA; j_call: TRBJ2-1; cdr3_nt: TGCTGTGCTAGGAGGGGGGGAAGCGGCCCCTTCAATGAGCAGTTCTTC; cdr3_aa: CCARRGGSGPFNEQFF
clone_size: NA; v_call: TRBV29-1; d_call: NA; j_call: TRBJ1-5; cdr3_nt: TGCAGCGTTGAAGAGGGGGGGGAGAGCCAGCATTTT; cdr3_aa: CSVEEGGESQHF
clone_size: NA; v_call: TRBV7-2; d_call: NA; j_call: TRBJ1-2; cdr3_nt: TGTGCCAGCAGCTTAGCGGGGGCTTATGGCTACACCTTC; cdr3_aa: CASSLAGAYGYTF
clone_size: many; v_call: TRBV7-9; d_call: NA; j_call: TRBJ2-5; cdr3_nt: TGTGCCAGCAGCTCAGAATCTAAACGAGAGACCCAGTACTTC; cdr3_aa: CASSSESKRETQYF
clone_size: few; v_call: TRBV29-1; d_call: NA; j_call: TRBJ2-5; cdr3_nt: TGCAGCGTAGTGATGGGGCTTCGGACGACCCAGTACTTC; cdr3_aa: CSVVMGLRTTQYF
clone_size: NA; v_call: TRBV20-1; d_call: TRBD2; j_call: TRBJ2-7; cdr3_nt: TGCAGTGCTAGCGCGGCTAGCGGGAGAGACGAGCAGTACTTC; cdr3_aa: CSASAASGRDEQYF
clone_size: NA; v_call: TRBV11-1; d_call: TRBD2; j_call: TRBJ2-1; cdr3_nt: TGTGCCAGCAGCTCATTGCTCGGGACTAGCGGGGGGTACAATGAGCAGTTCTTC; cdr3_aa: CASSSLLGTSGGYNEQFF
clone_size: few; v_call: TRBV7-9; d_call: NA; j_call: TRBJ2-1; cdr3_nt: TGTGCCAGCAGCTTAGTCGAGCTGGTCGACCAGTTCTTC; cdr3_aa: CASSLVELVDQFF
clone_size: few; v_call: TRBV2; d_call: TRBD2; j_call: TRBJ2-3; cdr3_nt: TGTGCCAGCAGCTTCCGAGCGGGAGAGGCGGCGGATACGCAGTATTTT; cdr3_aa: CASSFRAGEAADTQYF
clone_size: few; v_call: TRBV7-9; d_call: NA; j_call: TRBJ2-2; cdr3_nt: TGTGCCAGCAGACAAGAAGGGGGAGGAGCCGGGGAGCTGTTTTTT; cdr3_aa: CASRQEGGGAGELFF
clone_size: many; v_call: TRBV7-6; d_call: TRBD1; j_call: TRBJ2-6; cdr3_nt: TGTGCCAGCAGCTCCTCGTTGGGGGACAGGGACCTCTCTGGGGCCAACGTCCTGACTTTC; cdr3_aa: CASSSSLGDRDLSGANVLTF
clone_size: NA; v_call: TRBV7-9; d_call: TRBD2; j_call: TRBJ2-1; cdr3_nt: TGTGCCAGCAGACAACCGCGGGAGGGCGTGAACAATGAGCAGTTCTTC; cdr3_aa: CASRQPREGVNNEQFF
clone_size: many; v_call: TRBV20-1; d_call: TRBD1; j_call: TRBJ1-6; cdr3_nt: TGCAGTGCTAGAGATTCAACAGGGGGCCTACCCCTCCACTTT; cdr3_aa: CSARDSTGGLPLHF
clone_size: few; v_call: TRBV6-2/TRBV6-3; d_call: TRBD1; j_call: TRBJ2-5; cdr3_nt: TGTGCCAGCAGGACAGGGGAACATAGCGGCAGGGCCACCCAGTACTTC; cdr3_aa: CASRTGEHSGRATQYF
clone_size: many; v_call: TRBV6-1; d_call: NA; j_call: TRBJ2-5; cdr3_nt: TGTGCCAGCAGTGAAGGGCCGGGTCCAGGTGGGACCCAGTACTTC; cdr3_aa: CASSEGPGPGGTQYF
clone_size: few; v_call: TRBV28; d_call: TRBD2; j_call: TRBJ2-5; cdr3_nt: TGTGCCAGCAGTTCCCCCTTGGGAGGGCAGGAGACCCAGTACTTC; cdr3_aa: CASSSPLGGQETQYF
clone_size: many; v_call: TRBV7-2; d_call: TRBD2; j_call: TRBJ2-1; cdr3_nt: TGTGCCACCGGGACTAGCGGGAGCCTAGAGTACAATGAGCAGTTCTTC; cdr3_aa: CATGTSGSLEYNEQFF
clone_size: NA; v_call: TRBV7-2; d_call: TRBD1; j_call: TRBJ2-4; cdr3_nt: TGTGCCAGCAGCTCGGGACAGGGATTAGCCAAAAACATTCAGTACTTC; cdr3_aa: CASSSGQGLAKNIQYF
clone_size: NA; v_call: TRBV5-5; d_call: NA; j_call: TRBJ2-7; cdr3_nt: TGTGCCAGCAGCGCCCCCGAAAAAAGGACTTTACTCTACGAGCAGTACTTC; cdr3_aa: CASSAPEKRTLLYEQYF
clone_size: NA; v_call: TRBV5-1; d_call: NA; j_call: TRBJ2-2; cdr3_nt: TGCGCCAGCAGCTCCTTAGCGACCGGGGAGCTGTTTTTT; cdr3_aa: CASSSLATGELFF
clone_size: few; v_call: TRBV15; d_call: NA; j_call: TRBJ1-5; cdr3_nt: TGTGCCACCAGCAGAGGGTCCGCGGCCCAGCATTTT; cdr3_aa: CATSRGSAAQHF
clone_size: many; v_call: TRBV12-3/TRBV12-4; d_call: NA; j_call: TRBJ2-3; cdr3_nt: TGTGCCAGCAGCCGGGACACGATCACAGATACGCAGTATTTT; cdr3_aa: CASSRDTITDTQYF
clone_size: few; v_call: TRBV27; d_call: NA; j_call: TRBJ2-1; cdr3_nt: TGTGCCAGCATGGAGAGCTACTACAATGAGCAGTTCTTC; cdr3_aa: CASMESYYNEQFF
clone_size: NA; v_call: TRBV20-1; d_call: TRBD2; j_call: TRBJ2-1; cdr3_nt: TGCAGTGCTAGCCCTAGCGGGAGCGAGAGTGAGCAGTTCTTC; cdr3_aa: CSASPSGSESEQFF
clone_size: many; v_call: TRBV12-3/TRBV12-4; d_call: NA; j_call: TRBJ2-7; cdr3_nt: TGTGCCAGCAGTTTCGGGTACTCCTCCTACGAGCAGTACTTC; cdr3_aa: CASSFGYSSYEQYF